Presented here are 4 T cell receptor beta chains from one specimen sequenced in a study of neurological immune-mediated disorders. MiXCR, run by TCRdb on the 5' RACE reads, gives a single entry per CDR3 protein. This table has tens of thousands of distinct CDR3 sequences, 17% appearing once. The sequenced sample was PBMCs. The source is a middle-aged woman in good health.

This clonotype was counted ten times or more. V and J are TRBV6-5 and TRBJ1-5; D remains unclear. This CDR3 contains 12 residues. Germline V gene lookup returns CDR1 MNHEY and CDR2 SVGAGI. Deletions cut 2 bases from V and 11 bases from J, with 10 bases between. CDR3 sequence (DNA): TGTGCCAGCAGTTACGCCCCCGGTGCCCAGCATTTT. Translation: CASSYAPGAQHF.

Many counts were recorded for this clonotype. The gene calls are TRBV12-3 or TRBV12-4 and TRBJ2-1; tentative D call: TRBD1 (6 bases). With 5 bases removed from V and 11 bases from J, the gap between germline ends came to 10 bases. There are 11 residues in the CDR3. The CDR3, as DNA: TGTGCCAGCAGTATGGGGACACAGCAGTTCTTC. Its translation is CASSMGTQQFF.

This clonotype was seen ten or more times. V gene TRBV10-3 combines with J gene TRBJ1-2; D gene unclear. V was trimmed by 11 bases and J by 6 bases, leaving 16 bases between them. Germline V gene lookup returns CDR1 ENHRY and CDR2 SYGVKD. The CDR3 is 12 residues long. The CDR3 loop is CASSVGPDGYTF. CDR3 bases: TGTGCCTCATCCGTGGGCCCCGATGGCTACACCTTC.

The rearrangement joins TRBV27 to TRBJ2-7; D gene unclear. The CDR3 runs 13 residues. V lost 0 bases, J lost 3 bases, and 6 bases lay in between. CDR1 and CDR2 (germline): MNHEY, SMNVEV (reference sequence). CDR3 residues: CASSLSRNYEQYV. In nucleotides, the CDR3 is TGTGCCAGCAGTTTATCCCGCAACTACGAGCAGTACGTC.